This is a list of T cell receptor beta chains from one sample in a study of shared clonotypes between healthy human individuals. TCRdb keeps only in-frame clones here, not all; method: immunoSEQ multiplex PCR. The repertoire holds about 2.3 million clones, with 85% to 95% as singletons. What was sequenced was naive CD4+ T cells from PBMCs. The receptor source for this set is a man aged 18 to 30 in good health. Some clones in this sample may be carry-over from other donors' samples. Each CDR3 is given with its conserved first and last residue. The order of the fields is V gene, clone size, J gene, D gene, CDR3 protein, CDR3 DNA. A D gene is named only where the DNA matches it firmly. Clone size is stated in some rows and not others, as once, few, many or a class when expanded.

TRBV6-6	.	TRBJ2-2	TRBD1	CASRPGQGAVTGELFF	TGTGCCAGCAGACCCGGTCAGGGGGCGGTCACCGGGGAGCTGTTTTTT
TRBV5-5	.	TRBJ2-7	.	CASVSGAYF	TGTGCCAGCGTCTCGGGCGCGTACTTC
TRBV29-1	.	TRBJ2-2	TRBD2	CSVGDRARTSGRRELFF	TGCAGCGTTGGAGACAGGGCTAGGACTAGCGGGCGCCGGGAGCTGTTTTTT
TRBV2	.	TRBJ2-7	TRBD1	CASSETRDRGRYEQYF	TGTGCCAGCAGTGAGACAAGGGACAGGGGGCGCTACGAGCAGTACTTC
TRBV14	.	TRBJ1-2	TRBD1	CASSPPLQGGGGYTF	TGTGCCAGCAGCCCCCCACTACAGGGGGGAGGCGGCTACACCTTC
TRBV28	.	TRBJ1-5	.	CASSLIGRNQPQHF	TGTGCCAGCAGTTTAATCGGCCGCAATCAGCCCCAGCATTTT
TRBV19	.	TRBJ1-5	.	CASSSTGIGQPQHF	TGTGCCAGTAGCTCGACAGGCATTGGTCAGCCCCAGCATTTT
TRBV27	once	TRBJ1-5	TRBD1	CASSLTGVNQPQHF	TGTGCCAGCAGTTTGACAGGGGTCAATCAGCCCCAGCATTTT
TRBV7-3	.	TRBJ2-1	TRBD2	CASSLIEAGGFSEQFF	TGTGCCAGCAGCTTAATAGAAGCGGGAGGTTTTAGTGAGCAGTTCTTC
TRBV7-3	.	TRBJ2-2	TRBD2	CASSLLGRGATDTGELFF	TGTGCCAGCAGCCTTCTTGGGCGGGGGGCGACGGACACCGGGGAGCTGTTTTTT
TRBV7-9	.	TRBJ1-4	.	CASTSGGAGTNEKLFF	TGTGCCAGCACCTCGGGGGGGGCCGGCACTAATGAAAAACTGTTTTTT
TRBV7-3	.	TRBJ2-7	.	CASSSLVGYEQYF	TGTGCCAGCAGCTCCCTGGTGGGCTACGAGCAGTACTTC
TRBV7-9	.	TRBJ1-4	TRBD1	CASSVGTGATNEKLFF	TGTGCCAGCAGCGTAGGGACAGGGGCAACTAATGAAAAACTGTTTTTT
TRBV6-5	.	TRBJ1-1	.	CASSFKGRAKDTEAFF	TGTGCCAGCAGTTTCAAGGGGCGGGCCAAGGACACTGAAGCTTTCTTT
TRBV6-1	.	TRBJ1-3	.	CASSDTGNTIYF	TGTGCCAGCAGCGATACAGGAAACACCATATATTTT
TRBV5-1	once	TRBJ2-5	.	CASSLGVVAVSQETQYF	TGCGCCAGCAGCTTGGGAGTCGTGGCAGTTTCCCAAGAGACCCAGTACTTC